The 12 T cell receptor beta chains listed next were all sequenced from one sample in a study of cytomegalovirus exposure and HLA in healthy donors (dated by TCRdb to about 2017). Receptor libraries were prepared by the immunoSEQ multiplex PCR assay. Held by TCRdb, this immuneACCESS table contains in-frame sequences only and omits some clones. Under half of the omission traces to an unresolved V gene where checked; the cause of the rest is unknown. The sample includes 100,000 to 150,000 clones, with 85% to 90% observed a single time. The top ten constitute around 1.9% of the sample. Material for sequencing was PBMCs. The receptors shown here come from a woman aged 18-29 years in good health and CMV-seronegative.

The J gene is TRBJ1-5, the V gene TRBV21-1. TRBV21-1 is a pseudogene locus. The CDR3 contains 19 residues. CDR3 coding DNA: TGTGCCAGCAGCAAAGTTCCCCTAACCCTCGGTAATAGCAATCAGCCCCAGCATTTT. Translated: CASSKVPLTLGNSNQPQHF.

This chain connects TRBV4-1 to TRBJ1-5, with D perhaps matching TRBD1 (6 bases). V lost 1 base, J lost 1 base, and 8 bases lay in between. The CDR3 covers 15 residues. Per the germline V gene, CDR1 is MGHRA and CDR2 is YSYEKL. CDR3 bases: TGCGCCAGCAGCCAAGGGACAGTGAGCAATCAGCCCCAGCATTTT. Amino acids: CASSQGTVSNQPQHF.

This rearrangement joins TRBV6-5 to TRBJ2-1, with D unclear. V lost 6 bases to trimming and J lost 5 bases, with 11 bases between them. The CDR3 runs to 13 residues. The V gene's germline CDR1 is MNHEY and CDR2 SVGAGI. Here the CDR3 reads CASSPYKNNEQFF. CDR3 coding DNA: TGTGCCAGCAGCCCATACAAAAACAATGAGCAGTTCTTC.

V usage is TRBV5-1 and J usage is TRBJ2-7; 13 bases agree with TRBD2. The V segment lost 1 base and the J segment 3 bases; nucleotides outside the gene matches: 10. Germline V gene sequence: CDR1 SGHRS, CDR2 YFSETQ. CDR3 length: 18 amino acids. Here the CDR3 reads CASSLSTSGGASFYEQYF. The CDR3, as DNA: TGCGCCAGCAGCTTGTCCACTAGCGGGGGGGCCAGTTTCTACGAGCAGTACTTC.

This chain links TRBV25-1 with TRBJ2-5; 8 bases are a match to TRBD1. This CDR3 is 16 amino acids long. Germline CDR1 MGHDK, CDR2 SYGVNS. The J segment lost 2 bases and the V segment lost 4 bases, leaving 9 bases of the junction unmatched. This chain's CDR3 is CASSGSPRTGQETQYF. For the CDR3, the DNA is TGTGCCAGCAGTGGCTCTCCTAGGACAGGGCAAGAGACCCAGTACTTC.

The V and J genes are TRBV6-5 and TRBJ2-7; D gene uncertain. Per the germline V gene, CDR1 is MNHEY and CDR2 is SVGAGI. V gave up 4 bases and J gave up 2 bases, with 3 bases separating them. The CDR3 covers 11 residues. CDR3 protein: CASSFTYEQYF. CDR3 nucleotides: TGTGCCAGCAGTTTTACCTACGAGCAGTACTTC.

This clone was recorded only once. The CDR3 DNA is TGTGCCAGCAGCTCGGGACAGATGAACACTGAAGCTTTCTTT. This codes for CASSSGQMNTEAFF. This chain links TRBV5-4 with TRBJ1-1; 7 bases map to TRBD1. CDR1 is SGHNT, CDR2 YYREEE, per germline (reference sequence). The CDR3 covers 14 residues. V lost 3 bases and J lost 0; bases outside the gene matches: 2.

V usage is TRBV9 and J usage is TRBJ2-5, with a tentative D call TRBD2 (5 bases). This CDR3 comprises 16 residues. The germline V and J ends were trimmed by 3 bases and 0 bases, with 15 bases remaining between them. CDR1 is SGDLS, CDR2 YYNGEE, per germline. CDR3 in DNA: TGTGCCAGCAGCGCCACCCCTTCTAGCAACCAAGAGACCCAGTACTTC. It codes for CASSATPSSNQETQYF. The whole variable domain, filled in from reference TRBV9 and TRBJ2-5, reads DSGVTQTPKHLITATGQRVTLRCSPRSGDLSVYWYQQSLDQGLQFLIQYYNGEERAKGNILERFSAQQFPDLHSELNLSSLELGDSALYFCASSATPSSNQETQYFGPGTRLLVL.

The chain employs TRBV15 and TRBJ1-5; 7 bases are shared with TRBD1. The CDR3 spans 16 residues. Germline V lookup: CDR1 LNHNV, CDR2 YYDKDF (reference sequence). J gave up 1 base and V 5 bases, and 8 bases lay outside the gene matches. CDR3 protein: CATSPGQFESNQPQHF. The CDR3 coding sequence is TGTGCCACCAGCCCGGGACAGTTCGAAAGCAATCAGCCCCAGCATTTT.

In DNA, the CDR3 is TGTGCCAGCTCATGGAGGGTCGAATCCTACGAGCAGTACTTC. Its translation is CASSWRVESYEQYF. The rearrangement uses TRBV18 and TRBJ2-7; D is perhaps TRBD2 (6 bases). The V gene lost 5 bases and the J gene lost 1 base, with 12 bases spanning the gap. CDR1 and CDR2 from the germline V gene are KGHSH and LQKENI. The CDR3 has 14 amino acids.

The V call is TRBV5-6, the J call TRBJ2-6, with D unresolved. CDR3 length equals 18 residues. Trimming cost V 4 bases and J 0 bases, with 17 bases left between them. Germline V lookup: CDR1 SGHDT, CDR2 YYEEEE. Here the CDR3 reads CASSPLSYAGSGANVLTF. CDR3 coding DNA: TGTGCCAGCAGCCCTTTGTCTTACGCCGGCTCTGGGGCCAACGTCCTGACTTTC.

This sequence joins TRBV5-1 and TRBJ2-7, with D unresolved. Germline loops: CDR1 SGHRS, CDR2 YFSETQ. The CDR3 extends over 12 amino acids. Trimming took off 0 bases at V and 7 bases at J, with 8 bases between the two ends. The CDR3 spells CASSLAGDEQYF. The CDR3 DNA reads TGCGCCAGCAGCTTGGCCGGAGATGAGCAGTACTTC.